The present entry profiles one T cell receptor (beta chain) with its context. These data are taken from a study of shared clonotypes between healthy human individuals. Whole-study context: Researchers drew samples from two women and a few men aged 18 to 49.

Clones were sequenced by immunoSEQ multiplex PCR, and TCRdb holds only the in-frame ones, with some missing. Found here are some 660,000 clones, less than 80% of them singletons; the top ten hold 1.5% to 2%. Germline CDR1 SGHTA, CDR2 FQGNSA. The CDR3 has 17 residues. Trimming took off 1 base at V and 0 bases at J, with 12 bases between the two ends. The TCR comes from a woman aged 25 to 45 in good health. This chain links TRBV7-2 with TRBJ1-4; possible D gene TRBD1, 5 bases. Sequencing input: memory CD4+ T cells sorted from blood. Specified subset: CD45RA-negative fraction. This CDR3 reads CASSLGSGTATNEKLFF. The CDR3 DNA reads as TGTGCCAGCAGCTTAGGTAGTGGGACCGCAACTAATGAAAAACTGTTTTTT.